In this sample, the clone carrying this T cell receptor (beta chain) turned up a few times. The antigen is undetermined. The V and J ends lost 6 bases and 7 bases respectively, with 17 bases between them. Germline V gives CDR1 SGDLS, CDR2 YYNGEE. This CDR3 spans 15 amino acids. The table came from immunoSEQ multiplex PCR; TCRdb's copy has only in-frame clones and leaves some out. The sample carries under 20,000 clones, just over 60% recorded once. Treatment denoted: 15 Gy SBRT to primary tumor, nephrectomy 4 weeks later. The record originates from a study of radiation and T cells in renal cell carcinoma. Points from the study as a whole: Top tumor clonotypes rose in blood 2 weeks post-radiation, then contracted. Dominant CDR3 motifs occupied more repertoire in irradiated than control tumors.

The sequences come from tumor tissue, collected from a patient whose treatment included radiotherapy and nephrectomy. This clonotype was sampled from a woman in her 70s with renal cell carcinoma. J is TRBJ2-6 and V is TRBV9; a possible D gene is TRBD2 (6 bases). The CDR3 loop is CASTAGTLGANVLTF. The CDR3 DNA sequence: TGTGCCAGCACCGCAGGGACTCTGGGAGCCAACGTCCTGACTTTC.